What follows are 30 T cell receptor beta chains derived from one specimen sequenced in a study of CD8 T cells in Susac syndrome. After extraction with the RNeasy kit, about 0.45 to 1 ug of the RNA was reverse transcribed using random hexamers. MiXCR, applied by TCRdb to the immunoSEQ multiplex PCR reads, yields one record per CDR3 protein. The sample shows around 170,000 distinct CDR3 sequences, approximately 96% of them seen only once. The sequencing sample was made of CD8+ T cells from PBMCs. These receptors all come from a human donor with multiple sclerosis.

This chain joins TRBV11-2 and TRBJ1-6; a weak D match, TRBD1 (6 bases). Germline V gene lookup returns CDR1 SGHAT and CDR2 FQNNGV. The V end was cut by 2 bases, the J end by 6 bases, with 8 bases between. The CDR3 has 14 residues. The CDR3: CASSLSGVNSPLHF. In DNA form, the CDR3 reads TGTGCCAGCAGCTTATCAGGGGTTAATTCACCCCTCCACTTT.

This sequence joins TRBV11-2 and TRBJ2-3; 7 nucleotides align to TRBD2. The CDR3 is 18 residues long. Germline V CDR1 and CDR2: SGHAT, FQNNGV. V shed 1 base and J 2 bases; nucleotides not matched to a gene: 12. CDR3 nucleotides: TGTGCCAGCAGCTTAGCGGGAGGTCCCCCCACCCTCACAGATACGCAGTATTTT. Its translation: CASSLAGGPPTLTDTQYF.

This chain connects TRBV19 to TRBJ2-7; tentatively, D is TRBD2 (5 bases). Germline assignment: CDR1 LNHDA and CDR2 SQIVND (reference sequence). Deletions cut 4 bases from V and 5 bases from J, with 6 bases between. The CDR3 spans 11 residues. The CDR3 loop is CASSTGDEQYF. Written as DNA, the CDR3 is TGTGCCAGTAGTACCGGGGACGAGCAGTACTTC.

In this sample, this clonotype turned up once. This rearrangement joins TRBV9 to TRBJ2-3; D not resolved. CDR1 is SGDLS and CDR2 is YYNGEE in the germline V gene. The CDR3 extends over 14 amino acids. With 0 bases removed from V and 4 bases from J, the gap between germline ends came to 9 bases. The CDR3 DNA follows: TGTGCCAGCAGCGTAGTTGCCGGTCCAGATACGCAGTATTTT. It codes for CASSVVAGPDTQYF.

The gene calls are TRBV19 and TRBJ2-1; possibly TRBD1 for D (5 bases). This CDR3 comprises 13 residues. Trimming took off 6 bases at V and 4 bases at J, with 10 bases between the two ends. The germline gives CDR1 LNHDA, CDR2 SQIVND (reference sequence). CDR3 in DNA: TGTGCCAGTAGATATCAGGGTTACAATGAGCAGTTCTTC. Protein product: CASRYQGYNEQFF.

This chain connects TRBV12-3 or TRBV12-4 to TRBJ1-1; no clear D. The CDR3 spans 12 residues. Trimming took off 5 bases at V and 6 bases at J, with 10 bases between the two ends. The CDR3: CASSEGISEAFF. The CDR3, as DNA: TGTGCCAGCAGTGAGGGCATCTCTGAAGCTTTCTTT.

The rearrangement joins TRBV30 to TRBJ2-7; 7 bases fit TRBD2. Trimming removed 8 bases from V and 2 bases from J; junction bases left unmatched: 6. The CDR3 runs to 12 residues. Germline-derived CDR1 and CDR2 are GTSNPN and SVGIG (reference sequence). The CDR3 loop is CASGTTAYEQYF. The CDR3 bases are TGTGCCAGCGGGACTACCGCCTACGAGCAGTACTTC.

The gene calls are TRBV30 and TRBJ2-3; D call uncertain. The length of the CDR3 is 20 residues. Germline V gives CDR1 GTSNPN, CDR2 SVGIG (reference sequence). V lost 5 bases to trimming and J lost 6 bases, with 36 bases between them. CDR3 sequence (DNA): TGTGCCTGGGCACCAGTGGGATTTGCGTTCCTGGCCCAGCTAGAGGATACGCAGTATTTT. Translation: CAWAPVGFAFLAQLEDTQYF.

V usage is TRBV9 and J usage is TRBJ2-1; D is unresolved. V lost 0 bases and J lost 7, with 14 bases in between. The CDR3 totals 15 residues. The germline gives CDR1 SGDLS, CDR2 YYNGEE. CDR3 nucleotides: TGTGCCAGCAGCGTAGGGTCTAGTAATTTTAATGAGCAGTTCTTC. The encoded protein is CASSVGSSNFNEQFF.

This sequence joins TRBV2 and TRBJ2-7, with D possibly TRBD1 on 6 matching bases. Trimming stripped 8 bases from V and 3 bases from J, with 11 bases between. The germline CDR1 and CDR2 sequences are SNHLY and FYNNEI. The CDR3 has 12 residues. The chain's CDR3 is CASVRDNYEQYF. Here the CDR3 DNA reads TGTGCCAGCGTTCGGGACAACTACGAGCAGTACTTC.

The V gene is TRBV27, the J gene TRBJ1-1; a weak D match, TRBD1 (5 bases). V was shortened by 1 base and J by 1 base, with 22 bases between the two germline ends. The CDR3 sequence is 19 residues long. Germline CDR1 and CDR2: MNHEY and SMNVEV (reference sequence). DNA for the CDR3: TGTGCCAGCAGTTTATATTGGGGGACCCGGGTAGGAGAGAACACTGAAGCTTTCTTT. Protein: CASSLYWGTRVGENTEAFF.

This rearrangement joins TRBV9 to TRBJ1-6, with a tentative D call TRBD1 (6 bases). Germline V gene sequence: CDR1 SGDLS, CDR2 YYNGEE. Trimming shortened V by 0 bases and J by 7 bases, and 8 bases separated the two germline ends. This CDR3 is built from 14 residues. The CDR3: CASSVEGQNSPLHF. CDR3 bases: TGTGCCAGCAGCGTAGAAGGACAGAATTCACCCCTCCACTTT.

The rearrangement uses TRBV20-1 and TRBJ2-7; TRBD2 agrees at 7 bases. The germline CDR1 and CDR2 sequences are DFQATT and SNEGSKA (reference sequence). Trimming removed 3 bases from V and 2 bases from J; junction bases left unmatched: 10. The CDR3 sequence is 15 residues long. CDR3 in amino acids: CSASPPAGPTYEQYF. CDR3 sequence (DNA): TGCAGTGCTAGTCCCCCAGCGGGGCCTACCTACGAGCAGTACTTC.

CDR3 sequence (DNA): TGTGCCAGCACCCCGGGACTAGCGCGGGAGACCCAGTACTTC. It yields the protein CASTPGLARETQYF. The rearrangement links TRBV7-9 to TRBJ2-5; 10 positions match TRBD2. The CDR3 sequence is 14 residues long. V lost 7 bases and J lost 5; bases outside the gene matches: 7. CDR1 and CDR2 (germline): SEHNR, FQNEAQ (reference sequence).

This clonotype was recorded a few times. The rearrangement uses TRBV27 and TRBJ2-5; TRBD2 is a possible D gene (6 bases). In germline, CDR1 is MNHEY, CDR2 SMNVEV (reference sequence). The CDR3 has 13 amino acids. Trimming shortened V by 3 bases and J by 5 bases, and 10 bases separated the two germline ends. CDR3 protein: CASSLGGSETQYF. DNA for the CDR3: TGTGCCAGCAGTTTGGGGGGTTCGGAGACCCAGTACTTC.

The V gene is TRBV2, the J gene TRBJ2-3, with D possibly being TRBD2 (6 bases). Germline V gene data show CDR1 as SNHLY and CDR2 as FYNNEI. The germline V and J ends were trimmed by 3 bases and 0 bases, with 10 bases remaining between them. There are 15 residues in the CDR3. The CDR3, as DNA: TGTGCCAGCAGTGAGGGGGGAGCGAGCACAGATACGCAGTATTTT. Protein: CASSEGGASTDTQYF.

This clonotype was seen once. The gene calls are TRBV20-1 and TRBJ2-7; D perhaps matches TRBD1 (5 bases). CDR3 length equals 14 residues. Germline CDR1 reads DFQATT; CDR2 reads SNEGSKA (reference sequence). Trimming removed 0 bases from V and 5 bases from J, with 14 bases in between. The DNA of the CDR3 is TGCAGTGCTAGAGATTCGCAGGGAATCAACGAGCAGTACTTC. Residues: CSARDSQGINEQYF.

For the CDR3, the DNA is TGTGCCACCGGTCCTACTAGCGGGAGGGCCTTCAGCACAGATACGCAGTATTTT. Translating it yields CATGPTSGRAFSTDTQYF. J is TRBJ2-3 and V is TRBV7-9, with 13 bases identical to TRBD2. This CDR3 is built from 18 residues. With 10 bases clipped from V and 0 bases from J, the junction kept 13 bases outside the gene matches. Germline V gene data show CDR1 as SEHNR and CDR2 as FQNEAQ (reference sequence).

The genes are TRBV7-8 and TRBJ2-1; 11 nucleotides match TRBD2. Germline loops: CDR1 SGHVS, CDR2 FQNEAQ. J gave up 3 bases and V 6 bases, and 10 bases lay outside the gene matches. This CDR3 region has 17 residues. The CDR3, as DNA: TGTGCCAGCAGACTCAACCTAGCGGGAGGTTTCTACAATGAGCAGTTCTTC. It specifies CASRLNLAGGFYNEQFF.

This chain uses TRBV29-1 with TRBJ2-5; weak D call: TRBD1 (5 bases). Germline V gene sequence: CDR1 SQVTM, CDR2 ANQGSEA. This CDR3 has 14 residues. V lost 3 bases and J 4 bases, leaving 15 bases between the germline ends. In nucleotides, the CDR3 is TGCAGCGTTGATCAGGGCAGCGACCTAGAGACCCAGTACTTC. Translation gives CSVDQGSDLETQYF.

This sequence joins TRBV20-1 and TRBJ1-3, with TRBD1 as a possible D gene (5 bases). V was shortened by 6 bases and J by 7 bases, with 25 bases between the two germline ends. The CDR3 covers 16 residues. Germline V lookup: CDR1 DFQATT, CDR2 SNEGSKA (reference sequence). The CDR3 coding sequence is TGCAGTGCCACATTTAGCCCTAGGGGATGGGGGAACACCATATATTTT. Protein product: CSATFSPRGWGNTIYF.

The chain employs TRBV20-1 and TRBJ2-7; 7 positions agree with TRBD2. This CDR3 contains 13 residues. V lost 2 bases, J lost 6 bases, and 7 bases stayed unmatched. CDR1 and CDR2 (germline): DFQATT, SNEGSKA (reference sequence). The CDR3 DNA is TGCAGTGCTAGATGGGTTTGGGGGGGCGAGCAGTACTTC. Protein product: CSARWVWGGEQYF.

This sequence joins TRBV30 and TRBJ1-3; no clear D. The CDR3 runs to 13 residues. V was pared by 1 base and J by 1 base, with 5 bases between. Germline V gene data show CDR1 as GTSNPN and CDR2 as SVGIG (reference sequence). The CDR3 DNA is TGTGCCTGGAGTGCAGAATCTGGAAACACCATATATTTT. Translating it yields CAWSAESGNTIYF.

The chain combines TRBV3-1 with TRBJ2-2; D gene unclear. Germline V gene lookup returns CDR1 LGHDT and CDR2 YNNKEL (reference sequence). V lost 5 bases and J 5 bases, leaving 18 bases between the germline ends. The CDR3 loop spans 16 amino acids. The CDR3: CASSGEVSVATGELFF. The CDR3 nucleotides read TGTGCCAGCAGCGGGGAAGTGTCAGTCGCGACCGGGGAGCTGTTTTTT.

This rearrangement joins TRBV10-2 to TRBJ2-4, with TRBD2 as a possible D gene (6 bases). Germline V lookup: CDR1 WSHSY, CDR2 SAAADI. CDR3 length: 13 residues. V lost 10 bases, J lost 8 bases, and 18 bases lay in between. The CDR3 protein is CATAGRTSDIQYF. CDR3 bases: TGCGCCACCGCGGGACGGACAAGCGACATTCAGTACTTC.

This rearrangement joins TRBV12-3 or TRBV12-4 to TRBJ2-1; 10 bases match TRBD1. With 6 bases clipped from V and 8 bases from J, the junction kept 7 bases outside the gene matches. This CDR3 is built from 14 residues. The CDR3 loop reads CASSQMTGGHEQFF. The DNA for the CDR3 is TGTGCCAGCAGCCAAATGACAGGGGGCCATGAGCAGTTCTTC.

Written as DNA, the CDR3 is TGTGCCAGCAGCGTCTCCCTCGGGGGGCAGGACGAGCAGTACTTC. Protein sequence: CASSVSLGGQDEQYF. The chain carries TRBV9 and TRBJ2-7, with D possibly being TRBD2 (7 bases). There are 15 residues in the CDR3. V was pared by 2 bases and J by 5 bases, with 17 bases between. Germline lookup yields CDR1 SGDLS and CDR2 YYNGEE.

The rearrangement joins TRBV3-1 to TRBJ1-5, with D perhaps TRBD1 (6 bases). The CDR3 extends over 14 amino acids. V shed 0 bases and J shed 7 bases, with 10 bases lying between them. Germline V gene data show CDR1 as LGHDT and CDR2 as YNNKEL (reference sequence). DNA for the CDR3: TGTGCCAGCAGCCAAGATCACAGGGCCCAGCCCCAGCATTTT. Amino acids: CASSQDHRAQPQHF.

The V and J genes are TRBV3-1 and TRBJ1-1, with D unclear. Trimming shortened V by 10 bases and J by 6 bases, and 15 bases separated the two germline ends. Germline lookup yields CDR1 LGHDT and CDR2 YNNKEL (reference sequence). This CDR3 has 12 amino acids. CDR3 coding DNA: TGTGCCACCGCGAATCGATTCGCTGAAGCTTTCTTT. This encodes CATANRFAEAFF.

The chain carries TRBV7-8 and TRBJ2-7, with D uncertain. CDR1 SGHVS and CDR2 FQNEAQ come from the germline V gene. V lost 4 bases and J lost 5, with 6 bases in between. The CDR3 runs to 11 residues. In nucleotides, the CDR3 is TGTGCCAGCAGCTCGGACCACGAGCAGTACTTC. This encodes CASSSDHEQYF.